This T cell receptor beta chain derives from a study of T-cell reconstitution after alpha-beta-depleted transplantation in children (dated by TCRdb to 2016 to 2017). Some background on the complete study: Using TCR repertoire profiling, the study quantitatively followed how T-cell immune reconstitution unfolded in children after TCRalphabeta/CD19-depleted allogeneic hematopoietic cell transplantation.

In the paper's terms, the treatment or condition label means: allogeneic hematopoietic cell transplantation with graft depleted of TCRalphabeta T cells and CD19 B cells. TCRalphabeta/CD19-depleted allogeneic hematopoietic cell grafts were given to the transplant recipients, all of whom were children. What the study reported, not specific to this receptor: Apparently early alphabetaT-cell count recovery about two months after transplant reportedly relied on only several hundred rapidly expanded clones derived from non-depleted graft cells. The frequencies of hyperexpanded clones fell over the following months, and after one year, T-cell counts and TCRbeta diversity were mostly attributed to newly produced T cells. In some patients, high TCRbeta diversity at day 60 was attributed to recipient T cells and intrathymic progenitors that had survived conditioning.

Library generation was performed with PCR. This sample was sequenced with an Illumina HiSeq 2500. Molecular barcoding was employed in the preparation of TCR libraries, with unique molecular identifiers being used to normalize TCRbeta repertoire quantification. TCRdb reanalyzed the raw reads on its own, using fastp at Q25 for trimming and MiXCR for clone calling, and kept in-frame beta chains. Under each unique CDR3 protein, matching rows form one entry showing the most common genes and DNA. This sample has 77,000 or so distinct CDR3 sequences in its table, and less than 20% of those were observed once. The ten biggest clones cover roughly half of the sample. To note about this clonotype: Its recognized antigen is unknown. No base qualities exist here, and no much larger clone lies one base off it.

Trimming accounts for 4 bases at V and 1 base at J, while the number of junction bases matched to no gene is 6. Via the germline V gene, CDR1 is SGHRS and CDR2 YFSETQ. The CDR3 numbers 18 residues from cysteine through phenylalanine. CDR3 DNA is the only sequence kept; it has 54 bases, read in frame from the first base. This sample comprised PBMCs, mostly from graft donor cells, obtained 360 days after TCRalphabeta/CD19-depleted stem cell transplant. Rearrangement joined TRBV5-1 to TRBJ2-3, and TRBD2 matches 16 of the central bases. This receptor was taken from a male patient aged 2-15 years who had a stem cell transplant for acute lymphoblastic leukemia, so the T cells may come from the graft donor. The base sequence is TGCGCCAGCAGCAGGGGACTAGCGGGAGGGCCTCGCACAGATACGCAGTATTTT. Its protein reads: CASSRGLAGGPRTDTQYF.